What follows are 9 T cell receptor beta chains derived from one specimen sequenced in a study of T cell responses to AZD1222 COVID-19 vaccine. Clones were read by immunoSEQ multiplex PCR, and TCRdb kept only the in-frame ones, dropping some. The repertoire consists of more than 85,000 clones, with about 89% occurring once and the leading ten covering about 4.5%. The material was peripheral blood, obtained 28 days after the second AZD1222 dose. These receptors all stem from an adult who received the AZD1222 COVID-19 vaccine.

This CDR3 reads CASRGRGLSYTDTQYF. CDR3 in DNA: TGTGCCAGCAGGGGGCGGGGCCTATCTTACACAGATACGCAGTATTTT. The V and J genes are TRBV5-6 and TRBJ2-3; weak D call: TRBD2 (6 bases). The germline V and J ends were trimmed by 5 bases and 2 bases, with 18 bases remaining between them. In germline, CDR1 is SGHDT, CDR2 YYEEEE. The CDR3 extends over 16 amino acids.

The CDR3 DNA reads TGTGCCAGTAGAACTTCGAGGGGGCAGTCACCCCTCCACTTT. It specifies CASRTSRGQSPLHF. V usage is TRBV19 and J usage is TRBJ1-6; TRBD1 agrees at 7 bases. CDR3 length: 14 amino acids. Germline CDR1 LNHDA, CDR2 SQIVND (reference sequence). V lost 6 bases to trimming and J lost 10 bases; unmatched junction nucleotides: 9.

The V call is TRBV9, the J call TRBJ2-1, with D possibly TRBD2 on 7 matching bases. With 4 bases removed from V and 0 bases from J, the gap between germline ends came to 26 bases. The germline V gene encodes CDR1 SGDLS and CDR2 YYNGEE. This CDR3 spans 20 amino acids. CDR3 sequence reads: CASSLNRKGGPRSSYNEQFF. CDR3 nucleotide sequence: TGTGCCAGCAGCCTAAACCGAAAGGGGGGGCCCCGCTCCTCCTACAATGAGCAGTTCTTC. Using reference TRBV9 and TRBJ2-1 for the parts outside the CDR3, the full variable domain is DSGVTQTPKHLITATGQRVTLRCSPRSGDLSVYWYQQSLDQGLQFLIQYYNGEERAKGNILERFSAQQFPDLHSELNLSSLELGDSALYFCASSLNRKGGPRSSYNEQFFGPGTRLTVL.

The chain carries TRBV12-3 or TRBV12-4 and TRBJ2-1; D is ambiguous. The CDR3 contains 11 residues. Deletions cut 3 bases from V and 6 bases from J, with 3 bases between. The CDR3 here is CASSFGNEQFF. CDR3 nucleotides: TGTGCCAGCAGTTTCGGCAATGAGCAGTTCTTC.

The chain links TRBV6-5 to TRBJ1-4; 9 bases are a match to TRBD1. Germline loops: CDR1 MNHEY, CDR2 SVGAGI. This CDR3 is built from 14 residues. The V segment lost 5 bases and the J segment 8 bases; nucleotides outside the gene matches: 6. The CDR3 sequence: CASSTDRGEEKLFF. CDR3 in DNA: TGTGCCAGCAGTACAGACAGGGGGGAGGAAAAACTGTTTTTT.

This clone has only one observation. The chain couples TRBV5-1 to TRBJ1-6, with D maybe TRBD1 (5 bases). This CDR3 contains 16 residues. Between the trimmed V and J ends, which lost 7 bases and 7 bases, there was a span of 21 bases. Germline V CDR1 and CDR2: SGHRS, YFSETQ. The CDR3 is CASQDATGTVNSPLHF. CDR3 nucleotides: TGCGCCAGCCAGGACGCTACCGGGACGGTGAATTCACCCCTCCACTTT.

This clone was counted a single time. This CDR3 is CASSGGRTDTQYF. CDR3 nucleotides: TGTGCCAGCTCGGGAGGACGGACAGATACGCAGTATTTT. V gene TRBV13 combines with J gene TRBJ2-3, with 7 bases lining up with TRBD2. The CDR3 extends over 13 amino acids. Per germline, CDR1 PRHDT and CDR2 FYEKMQ (reference sequence). With V trimmed by 8 bases and J by 3 bases, 5 bases remained unmatched. Based on the CDR3 plus reference TRBV13 and TRBJ2-3, the full variable domain is AAGVIQSPRHLIKEKRETATLKCYPIPRHDTVYWYQQGPGQDPQFLISFYEKMQSDKGSIPDRFSAQQFSDYHSELNMSSLELGDSALYFCASSGGRTDTQYFGPGTRLTVL.

The chain is built from TRBV5-4 and TRBJ1-6, with TRBD1 matching over 10 bases. Germline V lookup: CDR1 SGHNT, CDR2 YYREEE (reference sequence). V shed 4 bases, J shed 0 bases, and the junction held 7 bases outside the gene matches. This CDR3 region has 18 residues. CDR3 DNA: TGTGCCAGCAGCGTGGGACAGGGGAGGCTCTCCTATAATTCACCCCTCCACTTT. It translates to CASSVGQGRLSYNSPLHF.

This chain connects TRBV5-1 to TRBJ2-1; the D gene is possibly TRBD2 (6 bases). V was shortened by 4 bases and J by 7 bases, with 15 bases between the two germline ends. CDR1 SGHRS and CDR2 YFSETQ come from the germline V gene. The CDR3 spans 14 residues. In DNA, the CDR3 is TGCGCCAGCAGCCCGACCGGGAGCCCAAATGAGCAGTTCTTC. Its protein is CASSPTGSPNEQFF.